Below, 32 T cell receptor beta chains from the same sample are listed, as sequenced in a study of response to subunit inactivated influenza vaccine. TCRdb processed the RT-PCR reads anew with MiXCR; each CDR3 protein has one entry. The sample records a few hundred thousand distinct CDR3 sequences, 22% being singletons. The source material was PBMCs from blood, sampled roughly 20 months after vaccination. All receptors derive from a man aged 50-75 years who received an inactivated influenza vaccine.

The chain carries TRBV4-3 and TRBJ2-1; D not certain. Germline lookup yields CDR1 LGHNA and CDR2 YSLEER. The CDR3 contains 16 residues. Trimming stripped 2 bases from V and 8 bases from J, with 19 bases between. The CDR3 protein is CASSQNGLDPPHEQFF. The CDR3 DNA is TGCGCCAGCAGCCAAAACGGGCTAGACCCTCCCCATGAGCAGTTCTTC.

CDR3 protein: CASSLAFSQETQYF. The CDR3 DNA reads as TGTGCCAGCAGCTTAGCCTTCAGCCAAGAGACCCAGTACTTC. V and J are TRBV7-2 and TRBJ2-5; no reliable D call. This CDR3 comprises 14 residues. Germline V gene data show CDR1 as SGHTA and CDR2 as FQGNSA. V was clipped by 0 bases and J by 1 base, with 6 bases between them.

The chain carries TRBV6-1 and TRBJ1-5; 7 bases fit TRBD1. After removal of 10 bases from V and 1 base from J, the junction contained 10 bases not matched to a gene. CDR3 size: 15 residues. Germline CDR1 and CDR2: MNHNS and SASEGT. The CDR3 sequence: CATKGQTLSNQPQHF. DNA for the CDR3: TGTGCCACTAAGGGACAGACTCTGAGCAATCAGCCCCAGCATTTT.

The rearrangement links TRBV12-3 or TRBV12-4 to TRBJ1-5, with TRBD1 matching over 10 bases. V gave up 4 bases and J gave up 6 bases; unmatched junction bases: 6. The length of the CDR3 is 15 residues. CDR3 sequence reads: CASSSGQGGGQPQHF. The CDR3, as DNA: TGTGCCAGCAGTTCCGGACAGGGGGGAGGTCAGCCCCAGCATTTT.

V is TRBV28 and J is TRBJ2-3; D is perhaps TRBD1 or TRBD2 (5 bases each). This CDR3 region has 18 residues. The germline CDR1 and CDR2 sequences are MDHEN and SYDVKM. V lost 4 bases and J lost 5, with 25 bases in between. The CDR3 region is CASSYARVWGGPGDTQYF. The DNA of the CDR3 is TGTGCCAGCAGTTATGCCCGGGTGTGGGGCGGGCCTGGAGATACGCAGTATTTT.

Only a few counts were recorded for this clonotype. The chain combines TRBV28 with TRBJ2-7; D is possibly TRBD1 (5 bases). The CDR3 is 16 residues long. Germline CDR1 reads MDHEN; CDR2 reads SYDVKM. Trimming left V 3 bases short and J 1 base short, with 16 bases between. This chain's CDR3 is CASSFTLQDLSYEQYF. The CDR3 DNA reads as TGTGCCAGCAGTTTTACCCTACAGGATTTGTCCTACGAGCAGTACTTC.

This clonotype has at least ten counts. The chain carries TRBV2 and TRBJ1-1, with D uncertain. CDR3 length: 11 amino acids. The germline CDR1 and CDR2 sequences are SNHLY and FYNNEI. The germline V and J ends were trimmed by 5 bases and 6 bases, with 7 bases remaining between them. This CDR3 is CASSPGPEAFF. The CDR3 nucleotides are TGTGCCAGCAGTCCAGGTCCTGAAGCTTTCTTT.

This clonotype was seen a handful of times. J is TRBJ2-7 and V is TRBV7-2; 12 nucleotides align to TRBD2. The CDR3 is made up of 15 amino acids. With V trimmed by 2 bases and J by 6 bases, 5 bases remained unmatched. Germline CDR1 is SGHTA and CDR2 is FQGNSA. The CDR3 DNA sequence: TGTGCCAGCAGCTTAAGTGGACTAGCGGGATTCGAGCAGTACTTC. Residues: CASSLSGLAGFEQYF.

This clonotype occurred a few times. The chain carries TRBV29-1 and TRBJ2-6; the D gene is possibly TRBD2 (5 bases). Trimming left V 6 bases short and J 6 bases short, with 12 bases between. The CDR3 runs 13 residues. Germline loops: CDR1 SQVTM, CDR2 ANQGSEA. This CDR3 reads CSVREALANVLTF. The CDR3 nucleotides are TGCAGCGTGAGGGAAGCATTGGCCAACGTCCTGACTTTC.

The chain links TRBV20-1 to TRBJ1-1; no reliable D call. The CDR3 has 12 residues. Trimming pared 3 bases from V and 6 bases from J, leaving 11 bases between. From germline, CDR1 is DFQATT and CDR2 SNEGSKA (reference sequence). The CDR3, as DNA: TGCAGTGCTAGTGAGGGTAACGCTGAAGCTTTCTTT. Amino acid sequence: CSASEGNAEAFF.

The rearrangement uses TRBV5-1 and TRBJ2-1, with TRBD2 matching over 7 bases. This CDR3 is built from 15 residues. Germline V gene data show CDR1 as SGHRS and CDR2 as YFSETQ. V was pared by 0 bases and J by 3 bases, with 3 bases of the junction left unmatched. The CDR3 loop is CASSLDSGVYNEQFF. CDR3 coding DNA: TGCGCCAGCAGCTTGGACAGCGGGGTCTACAATGAGCAGTTCTTC.

Only a few counts were recorded for this clonotype. The chain combines TRBV5-1 with TRBJ2-3; 7 bases map to TRBD1. Losses at the gene ends were 7 bases for V and 3 bases for J; bases not matched to a gene: 11. The CDR3 totals 15 residues. The V gene's germline CDR1 is SGHRS and CDR2 YFSETQ. The CDR3: CASGQTGYLTDTQYF. The CDR3 DNA reads TGCGCCAGCGGTCAGACAGGGTACTTAACAGATACGCAGTATTTT.

This clonotype was seen a handful of times. The rearrangement joins TRBV25-1 to TRBJ2-3; TRBD2 matches 14 bases. This CDR3 contains 16 residues. V lost 5 bases to trimming and J lost 4 bases; unmatched junction nucleotides: 5. Germline CDR1 reads MGHDK; CDR2 reads SYGVNS. For the CDR3, the DNA is TGTGCCAGCAGTTCCCCGACTAGCGGGAGGGCAGATACGCAGTATTTT. The encoded protein is CASSSPTSGRADTQYF.

J is TRBJ2-3 and V is TRBV5-1; D remains ambiguous. Trimming cost V 5 bases and J 0 bases, with 7 bases left between them. This CDR3 has 13 residues. Germline assignment: CDR1 SGHRS and CDR2 YFSETQ. DNA of the CDR3: TGCGCCAGCAGGGACGGGAGCACAGATACGCAGTATTTT. This codes for CASRDGSTDTQYF. Drawing the rest from reference TRBV5-1 and TRBJ2-3, the complete variable domain is KAGVTQTPRYLIKTRGQQVTLSCSPISGHRSVSWYQQTPGQGLQFLFEYFSETQRNKGNFPGRFSGRQFSNSRSEMNVSTLELGDSALYLCASRDGSTDTQYFGPGTRLTVL.

The CDR3 sequence is CASSQDNGRYYEQYF. The CDR3 DNA is TGTGCCAGCAGCCAAGATAACGGCAGGTACTACGAGCAGTACTTC. The chain uses TRBV14 and TRBJ2-7; D is unresolved. V lost 0 bases, J lost 3 bases, and 12 bases lay in between. This CDR3 contains 15 residues. From germline, CDR1 is SGHDN and CDR2 FVKESK. Using reference TRBV14 and TRBJ2-7 for the parts outside the CDR3, the full variable domain is EAGVTQFPSHSVIEKGQTVTLRCDPISGHDNLYWYRRVMGKEIKFLLHFVKESKQDESGMPNNRFLAERTGGTYSTLKVQPAELEDSGVYFCASSQDNGRYYEQYFGPGTRLTVT.

The chain combines TRBV23-1 with TRBJ2-3; TRBD1 matches 8 bases. TRBV23-1 is annotated as an ORF whose role is uncertain. The ends lost 3 bases at V and 1 base at J; junction bases unmatched: 6. CDR3 length: 16 residues. The CDR3 loop is CASSHPDRDGTDTQYF. The CDR3 DNA reads as TGCGCCAGCAGTCATCCGGACAGGGACGGCACAGATACGCAGTATTTT.

The chain joins TRBV4-1 to TRBJ1-1, with D possibly matching TRBD1 (5 bases). V dropped 4 bases and J dropped 14 bases, with 17 bases sitting between them. Germline V gene data show CDR1 as MGHRA and CDR2 as YSYEKL. The CDR3 is 12 amino acids. The CDR3 DNA sequence: TGCGCCAGCAGCCCCCCCGGGGGACGGGCCTTCTTT. It is translated as CASSPPGGRAFF.

This sequence joins TRBV29-1 and TRBJ2-5; D may be TRBD2 (5 bases). V lost 3 bases, J lost 1 base, and 9 bases lay in between. CDR1 and CDR2 from the germline V gene are SQVTM and ANQGSEA. The CDR3 loop spans 13 amino acids. DNA for the CDR3: TGCAGCGTTGAGGGAGCGATCCAAGAGACCCAGTACTTC. Amino acid sequence: CSVEGAIQETQYF.

This clonotype was detected ten times or more. The rearrangement joins TRBV28 to TRBJ1-6; no definite D call. This CDR3 is built from 14 residues. Trimming removed 6 bases from V and 9 bases from J, with 15 bases in between. The V gene's germline CDR1 is MDHEN and CDR2 SYDVKM. CDR3 residues: CASRPTTKVSPLHF. CDR3 DNA sequence: TGTGCCAGCAGGCCAACAACAAAGGTTTCACCCCTCCACTTT.

The table lists this clonotype with many counts. This chain joins TRBV2 and TRBJ1-2, with D maybe TRBD1 (5 bases). The germline V and J ends were trimmed by 4 bases and 5 bases, with 8 bases remaining between them. This CDR3 has 12 amino acids. The germline gives CDR1 SNHLY, CDR2 FYNNEI. CDR3 nucleotides: TGTGCCAGCAGTGTTGACAGTTATGGCTACACCTTC. Amino acids: CASSVDSYGYTF. The full variable domain, its missing parts supplied by reference TRBV2 and TRBJ1-2, is EPEVTQTPSHQVTQMGQEVILRCVPISNHLYFYWYRQILGQKVEFLVSFYNNEISEKSEIFDDQFSVERPDGSNFTLKIRSTKLEDSAMYFCASSVDSYGYTFGSGTRLTVV.

The rearrangement joins TRBV29-1 to TRBJ1-1; TRBD1 is a possible D gene (6 bases). Germline V CDR1 and CDR2: SQVTM, ANQGSEA. V lost 5 bases, J lost 4 bases, and 17 bases lay in between. This CDR3 is 14 amino acids long. CDR3: CSVIKQGFSTEAFF. The DNA of the CDR3 is TGCAGCGTTATAAAACAGGGTTTTTCCACTGAAGCTTTCTTT.

The chain couples TRBV12-3 or TRBV12-4 to TRBJ2-5, with D perhaps matching TRBD2 (6 bases). The V and J ends lost 3 bases and 5 bases respectively, with 13 bases between them. This CDR3 region has 14 residues. As DNA, the CDR3 is TGTGCCAGCAGTTTTAGGAGTGGGGGGGAGACCCAGTACTTC. It translates to CASSFRSGGETQYF.

The chain uses TRBV20-1 and TRBJ2-7; no clear D. Germline V gene data show CDR1 as DFQATT and CDR2 as SNEGSKA (reference sequence). The CDR3 sequence is 11 residues long. V lost 4 bases and J 12 bases, leaving 16 bases between the germline ends. This chain's CDR3 is CSANRPGRRYF. The DNA of the CDR3 is TGCAGTGCTAACCGACCGGGCCGTAGGTACTTC.

The V call is TRBV5-5, the J call TRBJ2-1, with TRBD2 identical over 9 bases. There are 15 residues in the CDR3. The junction had 9 bases not matched to a gene; V was cut back by 2 bases and J by 9 bases. In germline, CDR1 is SGHKS, CDR2 YYEKEE (reference sequence). The CDR3 sequence: CASSLTGLARGEQFF. The CDR3 region has the DNA TGTGCCAGCAGCTTAACGGGACTAGCTAGGGGTGAGCAGTTCTTC.

In its sample, this clonotype was seen a few times. The rearrangement joins TRBV7-9 to TRBJ1-1; no definite D call. Germline CDR1 is SEHNR and CDR2 is FQNEAQ (reference sequence). CDR3 length: 10 residues. With 8 bases removed from V and 10 bases from J, the gap between germline ends came to 11 bases. The CDR3 region is CASQEGGAFF. CDR3 sequence (DNA): TGTGCCAGCCAGGAGGGAGGAGCTTTCTTT.

V and J are TRBV27 and TRBJ2-6; 7 bases align to TRBD1. V trimming: 6 bases; J trimming: 2 bases; junction bases outside the gene matches: 7. Germline CDR1 is MNHEY and CDR2 is SMNVEV (reference sequence). The CDR3 consists of 16 residues. CDR3: CASRYLGGTGANVLTF. CDR3 DNA: TGTGCCAGCAGGTACTTAGGGGGCACTGGGGCCAACGTCCTGACTTTC.

This clonotype was seen only a few times. This chain joins TRBV29-1 and TRBJ1-2, with D possibly matching TRBD1 (6 bases). Trimming removed 1 base at V and 5 bases at J, with 17 bases between. Germline loops: CDR1 SQVTM, CDR2 ANQGSEA. The CDR3 consists of 15 residues. CDR3 nucleotide sequence: TGCAGCGTTGAAGCCCAACAGGGCCCGTGGTATGGCTACACCTTC. Translation: CSVEAQQGPWYGYTF.

This clonotype was counted only a few times. The rearrangement links TRBV29-1 to TRBJ1-1; no clear D. CDR1 is SQVTM and CDR2 is ANQGSEA in the germline V gene. The CDR3 contains 13 residues. The V end was cut by 7 bases, the J end by 4 bases, with 16 bases between. The DNA of the CDR3 is TGCAGCGCCGCCCGCGGGCGAGGCACTGAAGCTTTCTTT. Translated: CSAARGRGTEAFF.

This clonotype has a handful of counts. The V and J genes are TRBV24-1 and TRBJ1-4; 9 bases are a match to TRBD1. CDR1 and CDR2 from the germline V gene are KGHDR and SFDVKD. Losses at the gene ends were 4 bases for V and 3 bases for J; bases not matched to a gene: 2. The CDR3 is made up of 15 amino acids. The CDR3 protein is CATSETGGANEKLFF. CDR3 coding DNA: TGTGCCACCAGTGAGACAGGGGGGGCTAATGAAAAACTGTTTTTT.

This clonotype was detected only a few times. This sequence joins TRBV20-1 and TRBJ1-2, with TRBD1 as a possible D gene (6 bases). Germline V lookup: CDR1 DFQATT, CDR2 SNEGSKA (reference sequence). Trimming removed 5 bases from V and 1 base from J, with 26 bases in between. The CDR3 sequence is 18 residues long. CDR3 amino acids: CSAPSGQTPYTDNYGYTF. For the CDR3, the DNA is TGCAGTGCTCCTTCCGGACAGACACCTTATACCGATAACTATGGCTACACCTTC.

This clonotype has more than one count but fewer than ten. The CDR3 region is CASSNGLAGLVGELFF. CDR3 in DNA: TGCGCCAGCAGCAACGGACTAGCGGGGCTAGTCGGGGAGCTGTTTTTT. V is TRBV5-1 and J is TRBJ2-2, with TRBD2 matching 12 bases. This CDR3 contains 16 residues. Losses at the gene ends were 4 bases for V and 7 bases for J; bases not matched to a gene: 8. Looked up from germline, CDR1 is SGHRS and CDR2 is YFSETQ.

A few counts support this clonotype. This chain uses TRBV5-1 with TRBJ2-7; 11 nucleotides match TRBD1. The CDR3 sequence is 15 residues long. The V and J ends lost 4 bases and 2 bases, in that order; junction bases with no gene match: 5. Germline loops: CDR1 SGHRS, CDR2 YFSETQ. CDR3 sequence reads: CASSAGQGAPYEQYF. In nucleotides, the CDR3 is TGCGCCAGCAGCGCCGGACAGGGGGCCCCCTACGAGCAGTACTTC. Full variable domain (remainder filled in from reference TRBV5-1 and TRBJ2-7): KAGVTQTPRYLIKTRGQQVTLSCSPISGHRSVSWYQQTPGQGLQFLFEYFSETQRNKGNFPGRFSGRQFSNSRSEMNVSTLELGDSALYLCASSAGQGAPYEQYFGPGTRLTVT.